The 4 T cell receptor beta chains presented below share a single source sample, sequenced in a study of blood T cells in healthy people across ages. PCR was performed a second time for about 6 to 12 cycles using a sample-barcoded 5' primer and a J-beta primer mix. TCRdb reanalysed the 5' RACE reads using MiXCR and keeps one entry per CDR3 protein. The sample includes 750,000 to 950,000 distinct CDR3 sequences, just under 30% of them seen just once. This same sample was also part of a study on T cells of mothers and their children.

Sequencing was carried out using blood. The receptor source for this set is a woman aged 40 to 50 in good health.

This clonotype was counted a few times. The rearrangement links TRBV6-5 to TRBJ2-1; 7 nucleotides align to TRBD2. The trim removed 8 bases at V and 4 bases at J, leaving 8 bases unmatched. CDR1 and CDR2 (germline): MNHEY, SVGAGI. The CDR3 extends over 14 amino acids. The CDR3 nucleotides read TGTGCCAGCGGCGGGGAGGGGCCGTACAATGAGCAGTTCTTC. This gives the protein CASGGEGPYNEQFF.

This clonotype was seen ten or more times. CDR3 nucleotides: TGTGCCAGCAGTGACCTAGCGGGGACCTCCTACAATGAGCAGTTCTTC. As protein: CASSDLAGTSYNEQFF. J is TRBJ2-1 and V is TRBV2; 9 bases map to TRBD2. The junction had 3 bases not matched to a gene; V was cut back by 3 bases and J by 0 bases. Germline lookup yields CDR1 SNHLY and CDR2 FYNNEI. The CDR3 is 16 residues long.

This clonotype was counted at least ten times. The chain links TRBV5-1 to TRBJ2-7, with D possibly matching TRBD2 (5 bases). The V and J ends lost 0 bases and 2 bases respectively, with 9 bases between them. Germline CDR1 and CDR2: SGHRS and YFSETQ. CDR3 length: 14 amino acids. CDR3 DNA sequence: TGCGCCAGCAGCTTGGTTACTAGTACCTACGAGCAGTACTTC. This codes for CASSLVTSTYEQYF.

The table lists this clonotype with a few counts. This chain joins TRBV7-6 and TRBJ2-3; 12 nucleotides line up with TRBD2. This CDR3 region has 17 residues. V lost 4 bases to trimming and J lost 2 bases; unmatched junction nucleotides: 7. CDR1 and CDR2 (germline): SGHVS, FNYEAQ. CDR3 sequence reads: CASSSLAGGGNTDTQYF. The CDR3 nucleotides read TGTGCCAGCAGCTCACTAGCGGGGGGCGGGAACACAGATACGCAGTATTTT.